These 27 T cell receptor beta chains originate from one sample sequenced in a study of identical twins. From the 5' RACE reads, TCRdb called clonotypes with MiXCR, one entry per CDR3 protein. The sample includes under 300,000 distinct CDR3 sequences, about 8% of them seen just once. These sequences were also reported in another study, on yellow fever vaccine responses in identical twins.

Sequenced: CD8+ T cells sorted from blood. Receptors were obtained from a young woman in good health.

The genes are TRBV5-1 and TRBJ2-1, with D possibly being TRBD1 (5 bases). The V gene lost 4 bases and the J gene lost 8 bases, with 16 bases spanning the gap. The CDR3 sequence is 14 residues long. CDR1 SGHRS and CDR2 YFSETQ come from the germline V gene. The CDR3 region has the DNA TGCGCCAGCAGCCCCTTTGCCCAGGGTGATGAGCAGTTCTTC. Encoded protein: CASSPFAQGDEQFF.

This clonotype was counted a few times. The chain employs TRBV7-9 and TRBJ2-1; 10 nucleotides align to TRBD1. The CDR3 has 15 residues. Germline V gene sequence: CDR1 SEHNR, CDR2 FQNEAQ (reference sequence). J was trimmed by 5 bases and V by 1 base; bases with no gene match: 2. The CDR3 here is CASSLGQGADNEQFF. DNA for the CDR3: TGTGCCAGCAGCTTAGGACAGGGGGCCGACAATGAGCAGTTCTTC.

The CDR3 region has the DNA TGTGCCAGCAGCCAGACAGGGGGCACAGATACGCAGTATTTT. Residues: CASSQTGGTDTQYF. The chain uses TRBV11-1 and TRBJ2-3, with 8 positions matching TRBD1. Germline lookup yields CDR1 SGHAT and CDR2 FQDESV (reference sequence). This CDR3 is 14 amino acids long. The V and J ends lost 5 bases and 1 base, in that order; junction bases with no gene match: 2.

In this sample, this clonotype turned up many times. The chain employs TRBV27 and TRBJ2-7, with D perhaps TRBD2 (6 bases). This CDR3 comprises 13 residues. Germline V gives CDR1 MNHEY, CDR2 SMNVEV (reference sequence). V lost 4 bases and J lost 4, with 11 bases in between. CDR3 sequence: CASSYGLLYEQYF. The CDR3 nucleotides are TGTGCCAGCAGTTACGGACTACTGTACGAGCAGTACTTC.

This clonotype was counted at least ten times. J is TRBJ1-2 and V is TRBV29-1, with TRBD1 identical over 7 bases. Trimming took 1 base from V and 1 from J; bases not matched to a gene: 6. Germline V gene sequence: CDR1 SQVTM, CDR2 ANQGSEA. This CDR3 has 15 amino acids. The CDR3 is CSVEGQGPDNYGYTF. The DNA for the CDR3 is TGCAGCGTTGAAGGACAGGGCCCAGATAACTATGGCTACACCTTC.

This clonotype was observed many times. The gene calls are TRBV28 and TRBJ2-1; 7 bases map to TRBD1. Germline V CDR1 and CDR2: MDHEN, SYDVKM. The length of the CDR3 is 14 residues. Losses at the gene ends were 8 bases for V and 2 bases for J; bases not matched to a gene: 6. The CDR3 DNA reads TGTGCCAGCCTAAGGGGACAGACCTACAATGAGCAGTTCTTC. As protein: CASLRGQTYNEQFF.

This clonotype has ten or more counts. The chain uses TRBV18 and TRBJ2-3; TRBD1 might be the D (6 bases). The germline V and J ends were trimmed by 1 base and 7 bases, with 27 bases remaining between them. The CDR3 runs to 19 residues. CDR1 KGHSH and CDR2 LQKENI come from the germline V gene. In DNA, the CDR3 is TGTGCCAGCTCACCACAAGTCGGACAGCCTATGGTGGTGGTGAATACGCAGTATTTT. Its translation is CASSPQVGQPMVVVNTQYF.

This clonotype has only a few counts. The V and J genes are TRBV27 and TRBJ2-7; 11 bases match TRBD2. This CDR3 is built from 15 residues. Germline trimming cut 5 bases from V and 6 bases from J; bases unmatched to any gene: 9. The germline gives CDR1 MNHEY, CDR2 SMNVEV (reference sequence). For the CDR3, the DNA is TGTGCCAGCAGTCACCTAGCGGGGGGCCAGTCCGAGCAGTACTTC. Translated, it gives CASSHLAGGQSEQYF.

This clonotype was counted ten times or more. CDR3 in DNA: TGTGCCACCAGTGATGGGCGGCCTATAAATGAGCAGTTCTTC. This gives the protein CATSDGRPINEQFF. This chain connects TRBV24-1 to TRBJ2-1; D not certain. Germline-derived CDR1 and CDR2 are KGHDR and SFDVKD. The CDR3 runs to 14 residues. V shed 3 bases and J shed 7 bases, with 12 bases lying between them.

In its sample, this clonotype was seen many times. This chain joins TRBV12-3 or TRBV12-4 and TRBJ2-3, with a weak D call TRBD2 (6 bases). This CDR3 region has 14 residues. The V and J ends lost 6 bases and 5 bases respectively, with 15 bases between them. CDR3 region: CASRLPTRQDTQYF. CDR3 DNA: TGTGCCAGCAGGCTCCCGACTAGGCAAGATACGCAGTATTTT.

Worth noting for this clonotype: Its ends do not fully match the called genes, so a read error is possible. The V call is TRBV20-1, the J call TRBJ2-2; 8 bases fit TRBD2. The CDR3 contains 16 residues. Germline lookup yields CDR1 DFQATT and CDR2 SNEGSKA (reference sequence). CDR3 sequence (DNA): TGCTGTGCTAGAGATCAGAGCGGGAGTCGGACCGGGGAGCTGTTTTTT. Residues: CCARDQSGSRTGELFF.

The sample holds many counts of this clonotype. The gene calls are TRBV14 and TRBJ2-1; no clear D gene. Germline V lookup: CDR1 SGHDN, CDR2 FVKESK. The V end lost 4 bases, the J end lost 13 bases, and 17 bases lay between the germline ends. The CDR3 contains 13 residues. CDR3 nucleotide sequence: TGTGCCAGCAGCCCTCCGGGCCCCGGAAATCAGTTCTTC. As protein: CASSPPGPGNQFF.

The rearrangement uses TRBV29-1 and TRBJ2-1; the match to TRBD1 covers 8 bases. V gave up 6 bases and J gave up 2 bases; unmatched junction bases: 3. The CDR3 loop spans 13 amino acids. Germline values: CDR1 SQVTM, CDR2 ANQGSEA. The CDR3 DNA is TGCAGCGTCGCGACAGGGGCCTACAATGAGCAGTTCTTC. Encoded protein: CSVATGAYNEQFF.

This chain connects TRBV20-1 to TRBJ2-3; D is perhaps TRBD1 (6 bases). This CDR3 is 14 amino acids long. Germline loops: CDR1 DFQATT, CDR2 SNEGSKA (reference sequence). V gave up 5 bases and J gave up 2 bases, with 14 bases separating them. The CDR3 spells CSAYEGVFTDTQYF. CDR3 bases: TGCAGTGCTTATGAGGGGGTCTTCACAGATACGCAGTATTTT.

The V gene is TRBV20-1, the J gene TRBJ2-7; D unresolved. CDR1 and CDR2 (germline): DFQATT, SNEGSKA (reference sequence). The CDR3 runs to 11 residues. Trimming pared 6 bases from V and 5 bases from J, leaving 11 bases between. CDR3 residues: CSAPGVHEQYF. The CDR3 bases are TGCAGTGCCCCCGGTGTTCACGAGCAGTACTTC.

This clonotype was detected ten times or more. The genes are TRBV20-1 and TRBJ2-1; D is unresolved. The CDR3 contains 15 residues. Germline loops: CDR1 DFQATT, CDR2 SNEGSKA (reference sequence). The germline V and J ends were trimmed by 7 bases and 6 bases, with 22 bases remaining between them. CDR3 in amino acids: CSVSFWVPGANEQFF. CDR3 sequence (DNA): TGCAGTGTGTCGTTCTGGGTCCCAGGCGCCAATGAGCAGTTCTTC.

In this sample, this clonotype turned up many times. The CDR3 bases are TGCAGTGCTAGAGATTTCGAACAGGGGTTTCAGCCCCAGCATTTT. Amino acid sequence: CSARDFEQGFQPQHF. V usage is TRBV20-1 and J usage is TRBJ1-5, with TRBD1 matching 7 bases. Germline V gives CDR1 DFQATT, CDR2 SNEGSKA (reference sequence). The CDR3 is 15 residues long. V gave up 0 bases and J gave up 6 bases; unmatched junction bases: 8.

The V and J genes are TRBV7-9 and TRBJ1-1; 8 bases are a match to TRBD1. Germline CDR1 SEHNR, CDR2 FQNEAQ (reference sequence). V trimming: 3 bases; J trimming: 4 bases; junction bases outside the gene matches: 10. The CDR3 sequence is 16 residues long. The DNA of the CDR3 is TGTGCCAGCAGCTTCCCCAGACAGGGGCGAACCACTGAAGCTTTCTTT. Amino acids: CASSFPRQGRTTEAFF.

This clonotype was detected many times. The J gene is TRBJ1-5, the V gene TRBV28, with D hard to call. The CDR3 is 15 amino acids. V was trimmed by 3 bases and J by 0 bases, leaving 9 bases between them. Germline V gene sequence: CDR1 MDHEN, CDR2 SYDVKM. CDR3 DNA sequence: TGTGCCAGCAGTTTCTCTGGAGATAGCAATCAGCCCCAGCATTTT. Amino acids: CASSFSGDSNQPQHF.

This rearrangement joins TRBV10-3 to TRBJ2-1, with TRBD2 identical over 14 bases. CDR3 length: 15 residues. Trimming took 1 base from V and 10 from J; bases not matched to a gene: 3. Germline CDR1 and CDR2: ENHRY and SYGVKD. CDR3 sequence: CAISELTSGGAEQFF. CDR3 bases: TGTGCCATCAGTGAGTTGACTAGCGGGGGGGCAGAGCAGTTCTTC.

This clonotype was picked up many times. V and J are TRBV7-2 and TRBJ2-3; 11 nucleotides align to TRBD2. The germline CDR1 and CDR2 sequences are SGHTA and FQGNSA. The CDR3 spans 17 residues. J was trimmed by 2 bases and V by 2 bases; bases with no gene match: 6. The chain's CDR3 is CASSLPGLAVFTDTQYF. For the CDR3, the DNA is TGTGCCAGCAGCTTACCGGGACTAGCGGTCTTCACAGATACGCAGTATTTT.

This clonotype has ten or more counts. V is TRBV20-1 and J is TRBJ2-1; TRBD2 might be the D (6 bases). In germline, CDR1 is DFQATT, CDR2 SNEGSKA (reference sequence). CDR3 length: 14 amino acids. Trimming cost V 3 bases and J 0 bases, with 9 bases left between them. The CDR3 coding sequence is TGCAGTGCTAGCGGGGGAAGCTCCTACAATGAGCAGTTCTTC. It yields the protein CSASGGSSYNEQFF.

This clonotype occurred a few times. CDR3 protein: CASRSGTGETYEQYF. DNA of the CDR3: TGTGCCAGCAGGTCCGGGACAGGCGAAACCTACGAGCAGTACTTC. The V gene is TRBV7-9, the J gene TRBJ2-7; TRBD1 matches at 8 bases. CDR1 is SEHNR, CDR2 FQNEAQ, per germline (reference sequence). V dropped 6 bases and J dropped 2; count of bases not matched to a gene: 9. This CDR3 spans 15 amino acids. The entire variable domain, with the rest obtained from reference TRBV7-9 and TRBJ2-7, is as follows: DTGVSQNPRHKITKRGQNVTFRCDPISEHNRLYWYRQTLGQGPEFLTYFQNEAQLEKSRLLSDRFSAERPKGSFSTLEIQRTEQGDSAMYLCASRSGTGETYEQYFGPGTRLTVT.

Many counts were recorded for this clonotype. The chain is built from TRBV6-5 and TRBJ2-5; D might be TRBD2 (5 bases). V lost 4 bases to trimming and J lost 1 base, with 10 bases between them. The CDR3 runs 14 residues. Germline V gene lookup returns CDR1 MNHEY and CDR2 SVGAGI. The CDR3 DNA reads as TGTGCCAGCAGTTGGATCAGCGGCCAAGAGACCCAGTACTTC. This sequence encodes CASSWISGQETQYF.

This clonotype has at least ten counts. The chain joins TRBV5-6 to TRBJ2-2, with no clear D. The germline V gene has CDR1 SGHDT and CDR2 YYEEEE. V was cut by 1 base and J by 3 bases, with 7 bases left in between. There are 14 residues in the CDR3. The CDR3 sequence is CASSLNSDTGELFF. The CDR3, as DNA: TGTGCCAGCAGCTTGAACTCAGACACCGGGGAGCTGTTTTTT.

The chain recombines TRBV12-3 or TRBV12-4 with TRBJ2-7; 7 nucleotides agree with TRBD2. The CDR3 length is 14 residues. Trimming took 1 base from V and 6 from J; bases not matched to a gene: 6. The CDR3 spells CASSLGGRAFEQYF. For the CDR3, the DNA is TGTGCCAGCAGTTTAGGTGGGAGGGCCTTCGAGCAGTACTTC.

The J gene is TRBJ2-3, the V gene TRBV7-9; D is ambiguous. CDR3 length equals 16 residues. From germline, CDR1 is SEHNR and CDR2 FQNEAQ (reference sequence). The V gene lost 5 bases and the J gene lost 0 bases, with 15 bases spanning the gap. The CDR3 DNA reads as TGTGCCAGCAGCCGCGCCTCGGATTCTAGCACAGATACGCAGTATTTT. It encodes CASSRASDSSTDTQYF.